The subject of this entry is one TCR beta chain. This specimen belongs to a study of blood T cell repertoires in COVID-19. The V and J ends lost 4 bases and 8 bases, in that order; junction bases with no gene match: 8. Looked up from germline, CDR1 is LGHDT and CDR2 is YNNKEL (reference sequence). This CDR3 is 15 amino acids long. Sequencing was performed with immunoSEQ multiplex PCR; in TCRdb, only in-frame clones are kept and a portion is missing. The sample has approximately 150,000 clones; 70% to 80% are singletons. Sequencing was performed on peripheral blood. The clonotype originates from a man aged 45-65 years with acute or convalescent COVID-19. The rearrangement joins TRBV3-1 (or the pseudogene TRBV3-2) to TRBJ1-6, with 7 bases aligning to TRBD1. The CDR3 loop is CASSPGQVSDSPLHF. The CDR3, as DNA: TGTGCCAGCAGCCCAGGACAGGTCTCTGATTCACCCCTCCACTTT.